These 28 T cell receptor beta chains were sequenced from one sample in a study of spatial heterogeneity in lung cancer. TCRdb itself ran the 5' RACE reads through MiXCR, one entry per CDR3 protein. The data show fewer than 30,000 distinct CDR3 sequences, around 5.8% seen once. The sample's time point: blood at routine non-recurrence follow-up after resection. Whole RNA from tumor, nontumor lung or frozen PBMC was sequenced unsorted. The source was PBMCs, collected at follow-up. The receptors were sampled from a male donor with early-stage non-small cell lung cancer.

This clonotype was seen repeatedly, ten times or more. The J gene is TRBJ2-1, the V gene TRBV7-9, with 10 nucleotides matching TRBD1. Germline V CDR1 and CDR2: SEHNR, FQNEAQ (reference sequence). V lost 5 bases to trimming and J lost 2 bases; unmatched junction nucleotides: 6. The CDR3 has 16 amino acids. The CDR3 nucleotides read TGTGCCAGCAGCCGATCCGGGACAGGGGCCTACAATGAGCAGTTCTTC. Amino acid sequence: CASSRSGTGAYNEQFF.

This clonotype was detected only a few times. The V and J genes are TRBV19 and TRBJ2-1; 7 bases align to TRBD1. Trimming at V came to 3 bases and at J to 0 bases, leaving 5 bases not matched to a gene. This CDR3 comprises 16 residues. Germline assignment: CDR1 LNHDA and CDR2 SQIVND (reference sequence). This chain's CDR3 is CASSMGDRRSYNEQFF. The DNA of the CDR3 is TGTGCCAGTAGTATGGGGGACAGACGCTCCTACAATGAGCAGTTCTTC.

This clonotype occurred many times. The rearrangement links TRBV20-1 to TRBJ2-5; 13 bases fit TRBD2. CDR1 is DFQATT and CDR2 is SNEGSKA in the germline V gene (reference sequence). The CDR3 is 18 residues long. After removal of 0 bases from V and 4 bases from J, the junction contained 11 bases not matched to a gene. CDR3 loop: CSAREIWRLAGGAETQYF. The CDR3 region has the DNA TGCAGTGCTAGAGAGATTTGGAGACTAGCGGGAGGTGCAGAGACCCAGTACTTC.

This chain joins TRBV6-5 and TRBJ2-5; D perhaps matches TRBD1 (7 bases). Trimming stripped 2 bases from V and 4 bases from J, with 11 bases between. Germline CDR1 MNHEY, CDR2 SVGAGI. This CDR3 comprises 14 residues. The CDR3 coding sequence is TGTGCCAGCAGTTACCCAGGGGGGTCAGAGACCCAGTACTTC. Protein: CASSYPGGSETQYF.

V gene TRBV7-2 combines with J gene TRBJ1-1, with a weak D call TRBD1 (5 bases). The V end lost 3 bases, the J end lost 1 base, and 15 bases lay between the germline ends. Germline V gives CDR1 SGHTA, CDR2 FQGNSA. This CDR3 is 16 amino acids long. Here the CDR3 reads CASSFRGPTRNTEAFF. CDR3 nucleotide sequence: TGTGCCAGCAGCTTCCGGGGCCCCACCAGGAACACTGAAGCTTTCTTT.

This clonotype has ten or more counts. The V call is TRBV19, the J call TRBJ2-2; 7 bases map to TRBD1. Germline V gene lookup returns CDR1 LNHDA and CDR2 SQIVND (reference sequence). With 10 bases clipped from V and 8 bases from J, the junction kept 10 bases outside the gene matches. The CDR3 has 13 amino acids. The CDR3, as DNA: TGTGCCAACAGGACAGGTCCCGTAGGGGAGCTGTTTTTT. It is translated as CANRTGPVGELFF.

The sample holds many counts of this clonotype. The chain recombines TRBV10-3 with TRBJ2-1; 9 nucleotides match TRBD1. CDR1 is ENHRY, CDR2 SYGVKD, per germline. This CDR3 has 16 amino acids. V shed 3 bases, J shed 5 bases, and the junction held 8 bases outside the gene matches. The CDR3 sequence is CAISDLRQGVDNEQFF. The CDR3, as DNA: TGTGCCATCAGTGATTTGCGACAGGGGGTTGACAATGAGCAGTTCTTC.

This clonotype was observed a few times. This chain links TRBV18 with TRBJ2-2; 7 bases align to TRBD1. This CDR3 is built from 15 residues. Germline values: CDR1 KGHSH, CDR2 LQKENI. V trimming: 1 base; J trimming: 6 bases; junction bases outside the gene matches: 5. The CDR3 region is CASSPQTGAAGELFF. The DNA for the CDR3 is TGTGCCAGCTCACCACAAACAGGGGCCGCCGGGGAGCTGTTTTTT.

The rearrangement joins TRBV7-9 to TRBJ2-6; D uncertain. Trimming left V 1 base short and J 0 bases short, with 10 bases between. Germline loops: CDR1 SEHNR, CDR2 FQNEAQ (reference sequence). There are 17 residues in the CDR3. Here the CDR3 reads CASSLGAKSSGANVLTF. DNA for the CDR3: TGTGCCAGCAGCTTAGGGGCCAAAAGCTCTGGGGCCAACGTCCTGACTTTC.

This clonotype was detected ten times or more. This rearrangement joins TRBV14 to TRBJ1-2; TRBD1 is a possible D gene (5 bases). V was trimmed by 2 bases and J by 6 bases, leaving 13 bases between them. Germline V CDR1 and CDR2: SGHDN, FVKESK. CDR3 length: 14 amino acids. The DNA for the CDR3 is TGTGCCAGCAGCCAAACTCGACAGCCAAATGGCTACACCTTC. This gives the protein CASSQTRQPNGYTF.

This clonotype showed up many times. The chain joins TRBV24-1 to TRBJ2-3; 10 positions agree with TRBD2. Germline V gene data show CDR1 as KGHDR and CDR2 as SFDVKD. The junction had 3 bases not matched to a gene; V was cut back by 5 bases and J by 5 bases. The CDR3 totals 14 residues. CDR3 amino acids: CATSVSSGRDTQYF. DNA of the CDR3: TGTGCCACCAGTGTGTCTAGCGGGAGAGATACGCAGTATTTT.

This clonotype has ten or more counts. The chain couples TRBV20-1 to TRBJ2-7; tentatively, D is TRBD1 or TRBD2 (5 bases each). Germline assignment: CDR1 DFQATT and CDR2 SNEGSKA (reference sequence). Deletions cut 3 bases from V and 2 bases from J, with 11 bases between. The CDR3 is made up of 13 amino acids. This chain's CDR3 is CSASGGGTYEQYF. DNA for the CDR3: TGCAGTGCTAGTGGTGGGGGTACCTACGAGCAGTACTTC.

Many counts were recorded for this clonotype. This chain connects TRBV6-5 to TRBJ1-5, with D possibly TRBD1 on 5 matching bases. Germline V gene sequence: CDR1 MNHEY, CDR2 SVGAGI. The V end was cut by 3 bases, the J end by 7 bases, with 10 bases between. This CDR3 has 13 residues. CDR3 nucleotides: TGTGCCAGCAGTTATTTGGAGGGGCAGCCCCAGCATTTT. It translates to CASSYLEGQPQHF.

This clonotype was picked up one time. A much larger clone sits a single nucleotide away, making a read error possible. The genes are TRBV20-1 and TRBJ2-1, with 8 bases fitting TRBD2. Germline lookup yields CDR1 DFQATT and CDR2 SNEGSKA (reference sequence). V dropped 2 bases and J dropped 7; count of bases not matched to a gene: 10. The length of the CDR3 is 15 residues. The DNA for the CDR3 is TGCAGTGCTAGAAATCCGGGAGGGAGCCTTAATGAGCAGTTCTTC. Translating it yields CSARNPGGSLNEQFF.

The V gene is TRBV19, the J gene TRBJ1-2; 7 bases match TRBD1. The germline gives CDR1 LNHDA, CDR2 SQIVND (reference sequence). J lost 4 bases, V lost 6 bases, and 14 bases had no gene match. There are 16 residues in the CDR3. As DNA, the CDR3 is TGTGCCAGTAGCCCCAGAGGGGCAGGGGGTGGCTATGGCTACACCTTC. Its translation: CASSPRGAGGGYGYTF.

This clonotype was counted at least ten times. The chain couples TRBV19 to TRBJ1-3, with D perhaps TRBD1 (5 bases). The CDR3 is 13 amino acids. V lost 6 bases, J lost 7 bases, and 13 bases lay in between. Germline lookup yields CDR1 LNHDA and CDR2 SQIVND (reference sequence). Here the CDR3 DNA reads TGTGCCAGTAGGTTCAGGGAGGGCAACACCATATATTTT. It is translated as CASRFREGNTIYF.

In this sample, this clonotype turned up a few times. The chain couples TRBV27 to TRBJ2-3, with D unclear. The CDR3 consists of 13 residues. The V end lost 3 bases, the J end lost 1 base, and 5 bases lay between the germline ends. The germline V gene encodes CDR1 MNHEY and CDR2 SMNVEV (reference sequence). CDR3 nucleotide sequence: TGTGCCAGCAGTTTCCGGGGCACAGATACGCAGTATTTT. Protein product: CASSFRGTDTQYF.

This rearrangement joins TRBV20-1 to TRBJ2-4; D gene ambiguous. Germline CDR1 and CDR2: DFQATT and SNEGSKA (reference sequence). The V end was cut by 5 bases, the J end by 4 bases, with 12 bases between. The CDR3 has 13 residues. CDR3 coding DNA: TGCAGTGCTCGGGCCGCATCTAAAAACATTCAGTACTTC. Its protein is CSARAASKNIQYF.

This clonotype was observed a few times. This rearrangement joins TRBV6-6 to TRBJ1-1, with 9 positions matching TRBD1. After removal of 7 bases from V and 2 bases from J, the junction contained 8 bases not matched to a gene. The CDR3 runs to 15 residues. CDR1 and CDR2 from the germline V gene are MNHNY and SVGAGI (reference sequence). The CDR3 spells CASTPKDRGNTEAFF. Written as DNA, the CDR3 is TGTGCCAGCACCCCTAAGGACAGGGGAAACACTGAAGCTTTCTTT.

This clonotype occurred many times. The genes are TRBV5-6 and TRBJ1-5; a possible D gene is TRBD1 (6 bases). Trimming stripped 2 bases from V and 5 bases from J, with 11 bases between. This CDR3 has 14 amino acids. Germline lookup yields CDR1 SGHDT and CDR2 YYEEEE. The CDR3 sequence: CASSFSGEDQPQHF. CDR3 in DNA: TGTGCCAGCAGCTTTTCAGGGGAGGATCAGCCCCAGCATTTT.

This clonotype was recorded at least ten times. The chain uses TRBV20-1 and TRBJ1-5; TRBD1 aligns across 7 bases. The CDR3 sequence is 14 residues long. Germline lookup yields CDR1 DFQATT and CDR2 SNEGSKA (reference sequence). V shed 6 bases and J 3 bases; nucleotides not matched to a gene: 8. The CDR3 reads CSATQGSDNQPQHF. The DNA for the CDR3 is TGCAGTGCGACACAGGGGAGCGACAATCAGCCCCAGCATTTT.

This clonotype was seen ten or more times. The chain has TRBV2 and TRBJ1-2; unclear D gene. V lost 0 bases and J 3 bases, leaving 8 bases between the germline ends. The CDR3 is made up of 14 amino acids. CDR1 and CDR2 (germline): SNHLY, FYNNEI. In nucleotides, the CDR3 is TGTGCCAGCAGTGAAGCGAGAGACTACTATGGCTACACCTTC. This codes for CASSEARDYYGYTF.

At least ten counts were recorded for this clonotype. Its ends do not fully match the called genes, so a read error is possible. This chain connects TRBV9 to TRBJ2-1; no clear D gene. Germline values: CDR1 SGDLS, CDR2 YYNGEE. The CDR3 extends over 11 amino acids. The CDR3 spells CVSSVAGEQFF. The CDR3 DNA reads as TGTGTCAGCAGCGTAGCCGGTGAGCAGTTCTTC.

This clonotype has ten or more counts. The gene calls are TRBV7-2 and TRBJ2-1, with D unclear. The V and J ends lost 2 bases and 0 bases respectively, with 8 bases between them. CDR1 and CDR2 (germline): SGHTA, FQGNSA. CDR3 length equals 15 residues. As DNA, the CDR3 is TGTGCCAGCAGCTTAAAGATGAGCTCCTACAATGAGCAGTTCTTC. The encoded protein is CASSLKMSSYNEQFF. Full variable domain (remainder filled in from reference TRBV7-2 and TRBJ2-1): GAGVSQSPSNKVTEKGKDVELRCDPISGHTALYWYRQSLGQGLEFLIYFQGNSAPDKSGLPSDRFSAERTGGSVSTLTIQRTQQEDSAVYLCASSLKMSSYNEQFFGPGTRLTVL.

The sample holds many counts of this clonotype. In nucleotides, the CDR3 is TGTGCCAGCAGCAGGACGGAAGGGTTCGGCACTGAAGCTTTCTTT. Its translation is CASSRTEGFGTEAFF. The chain links TRBV5-5 to TRBJ1-1, with D uncertain. This CDR3 has 15 amino acids. Germline V gene lookup returns CDR1 SGHKS and CDR2 YYEKEE (reference sequence). V dropped 4 bases and J dropped 4 bases, with 17 bases sitting between them.

This clonotype was picked up many times. The CDR3, as DNA: TGTGCCAGCAGTTCGGGACAGGGCTATCAGCCCCAGCATTTT. This codes for CASSSGQGYQPQHF. The chain couples TRBV12-3 or TRBV12-4 to TRBJ1-5; 9 nucleotides align to TRBD1. This CDR3 spans 14 amino acids. The ends lost 4 bases at V and 5 bases at J; junction bases unmatched: 3.

V and J are TRBV27 and TRBJ2-2, with 7 positions matching TRBD1. The CDR3 has 14 amino acids. The germline V gene encodes CDR1 MNHEY and CDR2 SMNVEV (reference sequence). Trimming at V came to 6 bases and at J to 5 bases, leaving 6 bases not matched to a gene. The CDR3 sequence: CASSRGLRTGELFF. The CDR3 bases are TGTGCCAGCAGCAGGGGGTTGAGGACCGGGGAGCTGTTTTTT.

This clonotype was observed at least ten times. The V and J genes are TRBV29-1 and TRBJ2-1; TRBD2 is a possible D gene (5 bases). V shed 2 bases and J shed 4 bases, with 6 bases lying between them. The germline V gene has CDR1 SQVTM and CDR2 ANQGSEA. The CDR3 length is 12 residues. CDR3 region: CSVESGYNEQFF. The CDR3 region has the DNA TGCAGCGTTGAATCGGGGTACAATGAGCAGTTCTTC.